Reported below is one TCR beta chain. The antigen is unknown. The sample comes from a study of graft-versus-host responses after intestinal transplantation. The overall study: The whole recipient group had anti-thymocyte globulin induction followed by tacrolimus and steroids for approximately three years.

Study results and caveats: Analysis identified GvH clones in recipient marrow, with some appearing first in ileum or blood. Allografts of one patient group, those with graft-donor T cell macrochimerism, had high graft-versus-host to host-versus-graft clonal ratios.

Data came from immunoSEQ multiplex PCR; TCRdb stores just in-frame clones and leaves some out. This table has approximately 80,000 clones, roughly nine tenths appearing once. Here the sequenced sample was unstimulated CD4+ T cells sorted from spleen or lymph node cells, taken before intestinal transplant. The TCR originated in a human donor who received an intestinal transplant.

The DNA of the CDR3 is TGTGCCAGCAGTTTTTATTCTCTATCCCCAAATTCACCCCTCCACTTT. As protein: CASSFYSLSPNSPLHF. The V and J genes are TRBV27 and TRBJ1-6; the D is unclear. This CDR3 is built from 16 residues. V was pared by 3 bases and J by 7 bases, with 16 bases between. Per the germline V gene, CDR1 is MNHEY and CDR2 is SMNVEV (reference sequence).